This TCR beta chain was found in a study of shared clonotypes between healthy human individuals (dated by TCRdb to 2018 to 2020). In the study overall: A couple of women and a few men aged 18 to 49 years were included in the cohort. For each donor, CD4 naive and CD4 memory were each run on three plates, CD8 naive on two plates, and CD8 memory on one plate. Between about 0.85 and 9.5 billion PBMCs per donor were obtained by leukapheresis. To increase sequencing depth and limit assay-specific biases, TCR repertoire library preparation and sequencing were carried out by different laboratories using diverse techniques. Blood TCR repertoires of 5 or 6 healthy adults were deeply sequenced to estimate repertoire size and the extent of clonotype sharing between individuals.

A word on this clone: The antigen it recognizes is unknown. Base qualities are not at hand, and no much larger clone is one base apart.

The full study reports these points: Sampling was restricted to blood, and TCR repertoires in tissues likely differ from the TCR repertoires found in blood. Higher generation probabilities were observed for clonotypes shared by all four sorted-subset donors than for non-shared clonotypes. Pairwise subsampling indicated that sequencing depth was expected to affect the degree of clonotype sharing among donors. Larger estimated clonotype richness was generally found for naive subsets than for memory subsets. When several donors were compared, the shared fraction of clonotypes was around 5% for naive CD4, 3.5% to 4% for naive CD8, 2.3% for memory CD4, and 0.4% for memory CD8. Because the study included only a small number of donors, the genetic and exposure-history diversity represented was limited. Incomplete sequencing was indicated by rarefaction of sorted-subset datasets, despite the large sequencing depth.

CD8 naive samples consisted of CD45RO-negative cells that were positively selected for CCR7, yielding a CD45RA+CCR7+ population without TemRA cells. The donors were healthy, HIV-negative adults who had no recently reported acute infections or vaccinations. Every donor was a Caucasian adult living in Nashville, Tennessee, USA. Blood was obtained by leukapheresis, after which PBMCs were separated by Ficoll-Histopaque density gradient centrifugation and cryopreserved in liquid nitrogen vapor phase. Purity and quantity of every magnetically sorted T cell population were checked by analytical flow cytometry. Genomic DNA was isolated from every sorted fraction and measured by UV absorbance on a Nanodrop 2000c. Using the deep immunoSEQ assay, multiplex PCR amplified TCR CDR3 regions from genomic DNA. Genomic DNA extracted from each cell subset was distributed evenly over all wells of several immunoSEQ 96-well plates, and each plate served as one replicate. For sorted subsets, around 200 ng genomic DNA, equal to 30,000 to 35,000 T cell genomes, was loaded into each replicate PCR. The purified libraries were quantified using a Qubit 3.0 fluorometer, sized with a Bioanalyzer 2100, and then quantified again using the KAPA Library Quantification kit. Every immunoSEQ 96-well plate was sequenced on a dedicated single-read 150-cycle Illumina NextSeq 550 flow cell. Regarding the original processing steps: Because only junctional sequences without quality scores were contained in the immunoSEQ output, filtering matching that applied to full-length reads could not be performed. Sequences were annotated with PyIR, a Python wrapper for IgBLAST v1.9, and V/J genes and CDR3 were assigned using IMGT germline references. Reads with weak V/J assignments (E-value above 1e-6), missing CDR3, stop codons, out-of-frame junctions, or ambiguous translated residues were removed. A V3J clonotype was defined by an identical inferred V gene, J gene, and CDR3 amino acid sequence. Percentage overlap between repertoires was computed as shared unique clonotypes divided by the size of the smaller repertoire. Three approaches were used to assess repertoire richness: RTK rarefaction, the Chao1 estimator, and Recon v2.1 estimates of unobserved clonotypes. Generation probabilities were computed with OLGA for all TCRbeta clonotypes obtained by the gDNA method from several donors. The table was pulled from immuneACCESS by TCRdb, which kept in-frame rearrangements only. Such tables lose some clones; where checked, under half of the loss comes from unresolved V genes, and the rest has no known cause. From that table come the V and J calls and clone size; the DNA was used to work out D and trimming. The sample table holds around 550,000 clones, of which around 95% were seen once. The ten largest account for 0.11% of the sample.

The CDR3 covers 19 residues, taking in both the cysteine and the phenylalanine. Left in the record is the CDR3 DNA by itself, 57 bases read in frame from the first base. CDR1 KGHSH and CDR2 LQKENI were looked up in the germline V gene. At the junction V is shortened by 4 bases and J by 5 bases; bases outside the gene matches: 16. This sequence uses TRBV18 and TRBJ2-1, with TRBD2 identical over 11 junction bases. This TCR derives from a woman aged 25 to 45 in good health. The sample comprised naive CD8+ T cells sorted from blood. The cell subset or site label on this specimen signifies: CD45RA+CCR7+. Here the CDR3 is given as CASSLDGLGQLAGDNEQFF. The DNA sequence is as follows: TGTGCCAGCTCACTCGATGGACTGGGACAACTAGCGGGAGACAATGAGCAGTTCTTC.